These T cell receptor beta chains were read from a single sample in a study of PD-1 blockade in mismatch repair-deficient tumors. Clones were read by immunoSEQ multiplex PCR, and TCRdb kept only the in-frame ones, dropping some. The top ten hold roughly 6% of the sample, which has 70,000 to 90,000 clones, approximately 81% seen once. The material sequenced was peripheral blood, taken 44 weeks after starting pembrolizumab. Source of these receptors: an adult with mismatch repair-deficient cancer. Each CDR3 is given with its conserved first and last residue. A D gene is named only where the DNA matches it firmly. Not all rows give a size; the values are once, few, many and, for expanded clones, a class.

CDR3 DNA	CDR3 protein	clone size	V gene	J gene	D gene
TGTGCCAGCAGCTTAACCCGGGACAGGGTGGACTATGGCTACACCTTC	CASSLTRDRVDYGYTF	few	TRBV7-9	TRBJ1-2	TRBD1
TGTGCCAGCAGCCTTACAGCGAACACTGAAGCTTTCTTT	CASSLTANTEAFF	NA	TRBV11-2	TRBJ1-1	NA
TGTGCCAGCAGCTTAGGAGGGACGGTAGAAGCTTTCTTT	CASSLGGTVEAFF	NA	TRBV11-2	TRBJ1-1	NA
TGCGCCAGCAGCCAATCCGCCGGTGCAGGGGTCCACGAGCAGTACTTC	CASSQSAGAGVHEQYF	once	TRBV4-3	TRBJ2-7	NA
TGTGCCAGCTCTGGGTGGGGACAGGCTGACTATGGCTACACCTTC	CASSGWGQADYGYTF	once	TRBV27	TRBJ1-2	TRBD1
TGCGCCAGCAGCATCTACGAGCAGTACTTC	CASSIYEQYF	NA	TRBV5-1	TRBJ2-7	NA
TGTGCCAGCAGCTTATACCGGGAGGAGGTCAAAAACATTCAGTACTTC	CASSLYREEVKNIQYF	NA	TRBV11-1	TRBJ2-4	TRBD2
TGTGCCAGCAGCCAAGATGGGCGGGAGAGGGTCACGAATACGCAGTATTTT	CASSQDGRERVTNTQYF	NA	TRBV14	TRBJ2-3	TRBD2
TGCGCCAGCAGCTTTCAGGCATCGAACACTGAAGCTTTCTTT	CASSFQASNTEAFF	few	TRBV5-1	TRBJ1-1	NA
TGCAGCGTTCTAGTTCGTACAGATGGGAGGCAGTTCTTC	CSVLVRTDGRQFF	NA	TRBV29-1	TRBJ2-1	NA
TGTGCCAGCAGTTACTCTCACCAATCGGGATACGAGCAGTACTTC	CASSYSHQSGYEQYF	NA	TRBV6-5	TRBJ2-7	NA
TGCGCCAGCAGTCAACCCGGGACAGCGTACCAAGAGACCCAGTACTTC	CASSQPGTAYQETQYF	NA	TRBV23-1	TRBJ2-5	TRBD1
TGCGCCAGCAGCTCGACAGGGGGTCAGACTGAAGCTTTCTTT	CASSSTGGQTEAFF	NA	TRBV5-1	TRBJ1-1	TRBD1
TGTGCCAGCAGCTTAGTTGCGGGAGGGATAGATACGCAGTATTTT	CASSLVAGGIDTQYF	NA	TRBV11-3	TRBJ2-3	TRBD2
TGTGCCAGCAGCCCTGTTGGGAACTTGAACACTGAAGCTTTCTTT	CASSPVGNLNTEAFF	NA	TRBV5-6	TRBJ1-1	NA
TGTGCCAGTGGGACAGGATTCCGCGAGCAGTACTTC	CASGTGFREQYF	NA	TRBV28	TRBJ2-7	TRBD1
TGTGCCAGCAGCGTATCTGGGCAGGGGGCGGGTGGCTACACCTTC	CASSVSGQGAGGYTF	NA	TRBV9	TRBJ1-2	TRBD1
TGTGCCAGTAGCAAATTTATAAGGGCCGGGACAGGAGGGATGGCAGATACGCAGTATTTT	CASSKFIRAGTGGMADTQYF	NA	TRBV19	TRBJ2-3	TRBD1
TGTGCCAGCAGCTCGAAGTCGGCCCCCTACAATGAGCAGTTCTTC	CASSSKSAPYNEQFF	NA	TRBV7-9	TRBJ2-1	NA
TGTGCCAGCTCACCAACTGGCCAGGGCTACGAGCAGTACTTC	CASSPTGQGYEQYF	NA	TRBV18	TRBJ2-7	NA
TGTGCCAGCTCACGGATGGGGGGAGGGAGCTCCTACAATGAGCAGTTCTTC	CASSRMGGGSSYNEQFF	NA	TRBV18	TRBJ2-1	TRBD2
TGCAGCGTAGTGAAAGTCTATGGCTACACCTTC	CSVVKVYGYTF	few	TRBV29-1	TRBJ1-2	NA
TGTGCCACCTATAATCGCCTCGGGCCCGGAGATGAGCAGTTCTTC	CATYNRLGPGDEQFF	NA	TRBV10-3	TRBJ2-1	NA
TGTGCCAGCAGCTCGAGAAATACGCAGTATTTT	CASSSRNTQYF	NA	TRBV5-4	TRBJ2-3	NA
TGTGCCAGCAGCCCCGACGCTGCGTTGACGGGAACCTACGAGCAGTACTTC	CASSPDAALTGTYEQYF	NA	TRBV7-6	TRBJ2-7	NA
TGCGCCAGCAGTGGGGACAGGGAAAGTTTCTCCTACGAGCAGTACTTC	CASSGDRESFSYEQYF	NA	TRBV10-2	TRBJ2-7	TRBD1